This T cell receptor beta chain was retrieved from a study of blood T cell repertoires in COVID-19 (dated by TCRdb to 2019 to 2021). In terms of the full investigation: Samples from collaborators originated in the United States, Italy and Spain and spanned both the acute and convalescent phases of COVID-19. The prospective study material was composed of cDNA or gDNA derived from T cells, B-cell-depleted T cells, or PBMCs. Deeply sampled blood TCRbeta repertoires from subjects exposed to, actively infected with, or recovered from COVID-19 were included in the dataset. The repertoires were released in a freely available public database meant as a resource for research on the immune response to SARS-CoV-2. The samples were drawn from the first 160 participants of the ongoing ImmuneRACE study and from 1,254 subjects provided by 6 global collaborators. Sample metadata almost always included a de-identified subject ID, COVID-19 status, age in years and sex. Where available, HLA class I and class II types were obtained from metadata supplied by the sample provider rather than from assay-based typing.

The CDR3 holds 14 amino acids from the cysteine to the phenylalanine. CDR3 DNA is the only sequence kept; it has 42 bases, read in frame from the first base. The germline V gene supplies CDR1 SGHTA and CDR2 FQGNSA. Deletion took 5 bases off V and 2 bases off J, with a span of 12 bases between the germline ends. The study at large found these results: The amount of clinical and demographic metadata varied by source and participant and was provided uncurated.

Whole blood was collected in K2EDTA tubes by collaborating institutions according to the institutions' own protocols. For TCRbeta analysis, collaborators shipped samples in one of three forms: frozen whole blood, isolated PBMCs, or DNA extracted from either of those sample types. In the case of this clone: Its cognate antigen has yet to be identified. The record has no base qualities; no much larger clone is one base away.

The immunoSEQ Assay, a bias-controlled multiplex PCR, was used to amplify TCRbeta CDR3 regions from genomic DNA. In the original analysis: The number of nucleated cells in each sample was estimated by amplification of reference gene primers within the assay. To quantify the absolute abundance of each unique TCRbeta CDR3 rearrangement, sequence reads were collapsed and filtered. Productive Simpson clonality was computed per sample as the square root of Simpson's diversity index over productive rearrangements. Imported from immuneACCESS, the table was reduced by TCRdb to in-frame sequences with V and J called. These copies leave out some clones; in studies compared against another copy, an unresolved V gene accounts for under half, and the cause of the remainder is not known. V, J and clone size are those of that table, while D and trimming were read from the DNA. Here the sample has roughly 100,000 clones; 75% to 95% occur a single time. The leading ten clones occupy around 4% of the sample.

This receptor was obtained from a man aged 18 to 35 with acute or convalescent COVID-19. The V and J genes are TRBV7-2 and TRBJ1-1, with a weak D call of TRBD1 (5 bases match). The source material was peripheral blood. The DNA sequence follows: TGTGCCAGCAGCCACCAGGGTAGCAACACTGAAGCTTTCTTT. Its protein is CASSHQGSNTEAFF. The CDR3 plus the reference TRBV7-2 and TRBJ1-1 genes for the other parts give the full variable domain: GAGVSQSPSNKVTEKGKDVELRCDPISGHTALYWYRQSLGQGLEFLIYFQGNSAPDKSGLPSDRFSAERTGGSVSTLTIQRTQQEDSAVYLCASSHQGSNTEAFFGQGTRLTVV.